These 16 T cell receptor beta chains were sequenced from one sample in a study of blood T cell repertoires in COVID-19 (dated by TCRdb to 2018 to 2021). The receptor library was made with the immunoSEQ multiplex PCR assay. In TCRdb, the immuneACCESS table is reduced to in-frame sequences with V and J assigned. These tables do not hold every clone; where another copy was compared, an unresolved V gene accounts for under half, and the others remain unexplained. The sample records 10,000 or so clones, roughly 70% of which are singletons. The ten most abundant clones make up just over 6% of the sample. Sequencing was done on a sample of peripheral blood. The receptors come from a man aged 60 to 69 with COVID-19, enrolled during active disease.

The rearrangement joins TRBV5-4 to TRBJ1-2; D is ambiguous. V was shortened by 3 bases and J by 7 bases, with 19 bases between the two germline ends. There are 15 residues in the CDR3. Looked up from germline, CDR1 is SGHNT and CDR2 is YYREEE (reference sequence). CDR3 sequence reads: CASSSGLLGMSGYTF. In nucleotides, the CDR3 is TGTGCCAGCAGCTCGGGCCTGCTCGGGATGAGTGGCTACACCTTC.

This clone has just a few counts. This sequence joins TRBV6-1 and TRBJ2-7, with unresolved D. The CDR3 consists of 13 residues. From germline, CDR1 is MNHNS and CDR2 SASEGT. Trimming removed 1 base at V and 6 bases at J, with 10 bases between. CDR3 DNA: TGTGCCAGCAGTGAAGGGTGGGTAGCCGAGCAGTACGTC. Its translation is CASSEGWVAEQYV.

The gene calls are TRBV19 and TRBJ2-5, with D possibly being TRBD2 (5 bases). The CDR3 runs 17 residues. Between the trimmed V and J ends, which lost 1 base and 0 bases, there was a span of 15 bases. Germline V lookup: CDR1 LNHDA, CDR2 SQIVND (reference sequence). The CDR3 region is CASSIGSQRRYQETQYF. The CDR3 DNA reads TGTGCCAGTAGTATAGGAAGCCAGCGGAGGTACCAAGAGACCCAGTACTTC.

The J gene is TRBJ2-1, the V gene TRBV28, with a tentative D call TRBD1 (5 bases). Trimming cost V 3 bases and J 1 base, with 13 bases left between them. This CDR3 is built from 16 residues. CDR1 is MDHEN, CDR2 SYDVKM, per germline. The CDR3 coding sequence is TGTGCCAGCAGTTTCCCCAGGGTTACGTCCTACAATGAGCAGTTCTTC. Residues: CASSFPRVTSYNEQFF.

The chain links TRBV14 to TRBJ1-2, with D possibly being TRBD1 (5 bases). V was clipped by 6 bases and J by 4 bases, with 18 bases between them. From germline, CDR1 is SGHDN and CDR2 FVKESK. The CDR3 extends over 15 amino acids. For the CDR3, the DNA is TGTGCCAGCAGAGAGGGAGGGGTGACACTCTATGGCTACACCTTC. This encodes CASREGGVTLYGYTF.

The CDR3, as DNA: TGTGCCAGCTCACCTATTGACAGGGCTTTTGAAGCTTTCTTT. This sequence encodes CASSPIDRAFEAFF. This chain links TRBV18 with TRBJ1-1, with 7 bases aligning to TRBD1. Germline lookup yields CDR1 KGHSH and CDR2 LQKENI. The CDR3 has 14 residues. The V gene end was trimmed by 3 bases and the J gene end by 7 bases; junction bases not matched to a gene: 8.

The rearrangement links TRBV5-4 to TRBJ2-5; possibly TRBD2 for D (6 bases). CDR3 size: 12 residues. Trimming took off 6 bases at V and 2 bases at J, with 8 bases between the two ends. The V gene's germline CDR1 is SGHNT and CDR2 YYREEE (reference sequence). CDR3 DNA: TGTGCCAGCACCGCGGGGCAAGAGACCCAGTACTTC. Residues: CASTAGQETQYF.

V is TRBV11-3 and J is TRBJ2-4; D ambiguous. The V end lost 1 base, the J end lost 0 bases, and 10 bases lay between the germline ends. Germline assignment: CDR1 SGHNT and CDR2 YENEEA. The CDR3 consists of 16 residues. The CDR3 protein is CASSLGRALAKNIQYF. The DNA of the CDR3 is TGTGCCAGCAGCTTAGGCCGAGCACTAGCCAAAAACATTCAGTACTTC.

This clone was picked up a small number of times. The V call is TRBV30, the J call TRBJ2-7, with D perhaps matching TRBD1 (6 bases). The CDR3 is made up of 14 amino acids. From germline, CDR1 is GTSNPN and CDR2 SVGIG (reference sequence). V lost 4 bases and J lost 4, with 17 bases in between. CDR3 nucleotide sequence: TGTGCCTGGAACCTAGGGGGTCTAGGGTACGAGCAGTACTTC. It specifies CAWNLGGLGYEQYF.

This chain connects TRBV4-2 to TRBJ1-1; 10 bases match TRBD1. V lost 1 base and J lost 1; bases outside the gene matches: 0. CDR3 size: 15 residues. Germline V gene sequence: CDR1 LGHNA, CDR2 YNFKEQ. The CDR3 coding sequence is TGTGCCAGCAGCCAAGGGACAGGGGGGAACACTGAAGCTTTCTTT. This codes for CASSQGTGGNTEAFF.

V gene TRBV4-1 combines with J gene TRBJ1-2; 7 nucleotides align to TRBD1. The CDR3 consists of 15 residues. V lost 4 bases, J lost 4 bases, and 9 bases stayed unmatched. From germline, CDR1 is MGHRA and CDR2 YSYEKL. For the CDR3, the DNA is TGCGCCAGCAGCCCCGACAGGGACAGAATCTATGGCTACACCTTC. Translated: CASSPDRDRIYGYTF.

The rearrangement joins TRBV9 to TRBJ1-4; 9 bases line up with TRBD1. V was clipped by 4 bases and J by 5 bases; unmatched bases: 6. Per germline, CDR1 SGDLS and CDR2 YYNGEE. This CDR3 has 15 amino acids. In DNA, the CDR3 is TGTGCCAGCAGCCCGACCGGGACAGGGAATGAAAAACTGTTTTTT. It yields the protein CASSPTGTGNEKLFF.

CDR3 sequence reads: CASSQESTQYQPQHF. In nucleotides, the CDR3 is TGCGCCAGCAGCCAAGAGTCGACACAGTATCAGCCCCAGCATTTT. V is TRBV4-3 and J is TRBJ1-5; D unresolved. Trimming removed 0 bases from V and 5 bases from J, with 11 bases in between. CDR1 is LGHNA, CDR2 YSLEER, per germline. This CDR3 is 15 amino acids long.

The V call is TRBV6-6, the J call TRBJ2-5; no firm D call. V was pared by 0 bases and J by 5 bases, with 16 bases between. CDR1 MNHNY and CDR2 SVGAGI come from the germline V gene (reference sequence). There are 16 residues in the CDR3. The CDR3 sequence is CASSYSPPPALETQYF. The DNA of the CDR3 is TGTGCCAGCAGTTACTCGCCGCCCCCAGCGTTGGAGACCCAGTACTTC.

This chain links TRBV5-5 with TRBJ2-2; maybe TRBD2 (6 bases). Germline V gives CDR1 SGHKS, CDR2 YYEKEE (reference sequence). The V and J ends lost 7 bases and 3 bases respectively, with 10 bases between them. This CDR3 has 13 residues. In nucleotides, the CDR3 is TGTGCCAGCCGGGAGTGGGACACCGGGGAGCTGTTTTTT. This gives the protein CASREWDTGELFF.

This clone was picked up a small number of times. The chain is built from TRBV10-3 and TRBJ2-2; 9 bases line up with TRBD2. Unmatched junction bases numbered 7, after V lost 11 bases and J lost 6 bases. The germline V gene encodes CDR1 ENHRY and CDR2 SYGVKD. This CDR3 has 13 residues. DNA of the CDR3: TGTGCCGTCGCGGGAGGGGTGGCCGGGGAGCTGTTTTTT. Translated: CAVAGGVAGELFF.